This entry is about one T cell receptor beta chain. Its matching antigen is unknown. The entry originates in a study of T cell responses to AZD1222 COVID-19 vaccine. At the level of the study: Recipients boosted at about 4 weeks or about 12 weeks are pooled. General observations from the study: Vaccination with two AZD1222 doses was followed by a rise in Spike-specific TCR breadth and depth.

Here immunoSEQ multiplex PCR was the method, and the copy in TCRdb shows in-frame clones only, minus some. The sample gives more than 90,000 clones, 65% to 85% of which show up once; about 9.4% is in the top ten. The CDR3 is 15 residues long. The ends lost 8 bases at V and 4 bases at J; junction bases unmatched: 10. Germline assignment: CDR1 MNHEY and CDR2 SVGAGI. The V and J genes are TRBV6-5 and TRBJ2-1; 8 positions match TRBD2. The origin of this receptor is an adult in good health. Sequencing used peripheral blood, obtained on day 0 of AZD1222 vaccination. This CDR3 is CASGPGGGTYNEQFF. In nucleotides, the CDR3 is TGTGCCAGCGGGCCTGGCGGGGGGACTTACAATGAGCAGTTCTTC.